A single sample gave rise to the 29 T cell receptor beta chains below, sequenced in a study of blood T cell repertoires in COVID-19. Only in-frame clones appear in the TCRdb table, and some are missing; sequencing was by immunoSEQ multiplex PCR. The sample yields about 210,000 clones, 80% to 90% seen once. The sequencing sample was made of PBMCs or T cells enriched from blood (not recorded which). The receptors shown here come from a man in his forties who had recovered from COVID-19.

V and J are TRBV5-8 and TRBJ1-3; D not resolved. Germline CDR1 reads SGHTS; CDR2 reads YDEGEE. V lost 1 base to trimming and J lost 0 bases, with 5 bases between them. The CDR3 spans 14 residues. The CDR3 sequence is CASSLLNSGNTIYF. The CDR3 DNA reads TGTGCCAGCAGCTTGTTAAACTCTGGAAACACCATATATTTT. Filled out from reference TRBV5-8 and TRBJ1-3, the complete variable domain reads EAGVTQSPTHLIKTRGQQATLRCSPISGHTSVYWYQQALGLGLQFLLWYDEGEERNRGNFPPRFSGRQFPNYSSELNVNALELEDSALYLCASSLLNSGNTIYFGEGSWLTVV.

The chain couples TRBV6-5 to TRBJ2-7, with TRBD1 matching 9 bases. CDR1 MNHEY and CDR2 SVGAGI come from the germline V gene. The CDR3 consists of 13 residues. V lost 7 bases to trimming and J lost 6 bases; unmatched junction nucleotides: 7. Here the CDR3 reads CASKPGQGAEQYF. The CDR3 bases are TGTGCCAGCAAACCGGGACAGGGAGCCGAGCAGTACTTC.

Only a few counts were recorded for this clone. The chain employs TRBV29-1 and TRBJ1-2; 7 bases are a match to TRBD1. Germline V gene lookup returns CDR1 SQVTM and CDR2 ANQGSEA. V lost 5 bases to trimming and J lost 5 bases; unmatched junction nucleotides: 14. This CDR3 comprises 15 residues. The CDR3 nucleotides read TGCAGCGTTTACCAAGGGGACAGCCCACCATATGGCTACACCTTC. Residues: CSVYQGDSPPYGYTF.

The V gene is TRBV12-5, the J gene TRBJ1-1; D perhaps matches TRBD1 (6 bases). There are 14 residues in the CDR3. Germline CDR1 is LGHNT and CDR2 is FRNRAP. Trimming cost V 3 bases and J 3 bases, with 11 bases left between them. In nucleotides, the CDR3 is TGTGCTAGTGGTTTCAGGGGCCAAGACACTGAAGCTTTCTTT. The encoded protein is CASGFRGQDTEAFF.

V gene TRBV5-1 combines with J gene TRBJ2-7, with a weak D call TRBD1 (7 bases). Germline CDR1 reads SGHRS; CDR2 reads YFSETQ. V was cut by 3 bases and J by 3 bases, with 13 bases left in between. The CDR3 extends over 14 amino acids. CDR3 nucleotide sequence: TGCGCCAGCAGCTATAGGGGGGACAGCTACGAGCAGTACTTC. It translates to CASSYRGDSYEQYF.

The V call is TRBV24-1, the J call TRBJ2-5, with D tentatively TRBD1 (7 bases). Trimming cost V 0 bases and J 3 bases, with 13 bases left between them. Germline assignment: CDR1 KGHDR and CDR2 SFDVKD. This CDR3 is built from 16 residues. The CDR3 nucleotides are TGTGCCACCAGTGATTTGCAGACAGGGAGGAAAGAGACCCAGTACTTC. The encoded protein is CATSDLQTGRKETQYF.

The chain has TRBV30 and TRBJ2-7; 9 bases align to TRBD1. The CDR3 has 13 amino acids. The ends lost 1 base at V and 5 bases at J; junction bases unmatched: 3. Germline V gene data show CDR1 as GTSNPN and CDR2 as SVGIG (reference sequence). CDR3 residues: CAWSGGQGDEQYF. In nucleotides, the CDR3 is TGTGCCTGGAGTGGGGGACAGGGCGACGAGCAGTACTTC.

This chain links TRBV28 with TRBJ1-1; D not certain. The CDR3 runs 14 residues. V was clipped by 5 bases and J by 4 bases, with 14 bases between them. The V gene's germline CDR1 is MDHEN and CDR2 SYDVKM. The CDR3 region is CASSPPEAGTEAFF. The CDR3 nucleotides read TGTGCCAGCAGTCCCCCTGAAGCGGGCACTGAAGCTTTCTTT.

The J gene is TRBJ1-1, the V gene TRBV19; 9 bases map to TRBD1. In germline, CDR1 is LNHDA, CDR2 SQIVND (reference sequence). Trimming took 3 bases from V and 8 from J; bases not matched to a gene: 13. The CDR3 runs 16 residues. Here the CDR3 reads CASSMMGTGTGIEAFF. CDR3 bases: TGTGCCAGTAGTATGATGGGTACCGGGACAGGGATAGAAGCTTTCTTT.

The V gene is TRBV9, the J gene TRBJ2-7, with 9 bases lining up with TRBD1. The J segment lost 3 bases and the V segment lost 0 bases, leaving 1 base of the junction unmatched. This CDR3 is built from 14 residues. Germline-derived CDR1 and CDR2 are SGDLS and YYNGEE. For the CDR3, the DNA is TGTGCCAGCAGCGTAGGGACAGGGGACTACGAGCAGTACTTC. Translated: CASSVGTGDYEQYF.

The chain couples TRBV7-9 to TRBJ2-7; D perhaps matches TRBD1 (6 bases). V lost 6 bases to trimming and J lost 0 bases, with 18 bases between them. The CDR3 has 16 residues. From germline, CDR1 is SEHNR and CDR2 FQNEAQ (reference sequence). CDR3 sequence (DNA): TGTGCCAGCAGGCCTGAAGGGGACACCTCCTCCTACGAGCAGTACTTC. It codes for CASRPEGDTSSYEQYF.

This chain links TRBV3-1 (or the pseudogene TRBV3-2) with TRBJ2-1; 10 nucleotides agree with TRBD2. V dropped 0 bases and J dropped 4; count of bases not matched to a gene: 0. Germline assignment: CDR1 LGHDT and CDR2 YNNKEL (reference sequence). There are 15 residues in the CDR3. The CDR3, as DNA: TGTGCCAGCAGCCAAGAACTAGCGGGGTACAATGAGCAGTTCTTC. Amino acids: CASSQELAGYNEQFF.

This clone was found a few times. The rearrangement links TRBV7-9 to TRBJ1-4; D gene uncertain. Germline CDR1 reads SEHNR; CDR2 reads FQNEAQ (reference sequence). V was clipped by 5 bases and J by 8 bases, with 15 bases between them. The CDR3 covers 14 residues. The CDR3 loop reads CASSPNEGSEKLFF. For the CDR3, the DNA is TGTGCCAGCAGCCCTAACGAGGGTTCCGAAAAACTGTTTTTT.

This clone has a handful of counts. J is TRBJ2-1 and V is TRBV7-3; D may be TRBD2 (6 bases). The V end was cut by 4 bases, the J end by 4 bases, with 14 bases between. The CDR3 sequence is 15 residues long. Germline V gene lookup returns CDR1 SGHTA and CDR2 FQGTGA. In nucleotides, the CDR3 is TGTGCCAGCAGCTGGGGGACTGGGTCTTACAATGAGCAGTTCTTC. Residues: CASSWGTGSYNEQFF.

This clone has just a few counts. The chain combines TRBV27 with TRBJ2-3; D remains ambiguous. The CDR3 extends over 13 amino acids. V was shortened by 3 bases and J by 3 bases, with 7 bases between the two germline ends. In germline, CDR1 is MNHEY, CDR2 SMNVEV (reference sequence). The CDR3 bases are TGTGCCAGCAGTTTTCGTATAACAGATACGCAGTATTTT. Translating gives CASSFRITDTQYF.

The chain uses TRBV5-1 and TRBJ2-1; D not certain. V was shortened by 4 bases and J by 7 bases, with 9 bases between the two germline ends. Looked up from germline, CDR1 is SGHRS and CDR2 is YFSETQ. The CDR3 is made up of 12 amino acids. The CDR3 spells CASSTPLNEQFF. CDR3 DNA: TGCGCCAGCAGCACCCCGCTAAATGAGCAGTTCTTC.

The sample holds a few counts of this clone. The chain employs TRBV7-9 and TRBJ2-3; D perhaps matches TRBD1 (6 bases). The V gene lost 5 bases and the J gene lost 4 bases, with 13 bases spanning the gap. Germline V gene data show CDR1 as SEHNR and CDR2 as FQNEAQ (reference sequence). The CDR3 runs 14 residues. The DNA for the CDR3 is TGTGCCAGCAGCCTAACGACAGGATCAGATACGCAGTATTTT. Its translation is CASSLTTGSDTQYF.

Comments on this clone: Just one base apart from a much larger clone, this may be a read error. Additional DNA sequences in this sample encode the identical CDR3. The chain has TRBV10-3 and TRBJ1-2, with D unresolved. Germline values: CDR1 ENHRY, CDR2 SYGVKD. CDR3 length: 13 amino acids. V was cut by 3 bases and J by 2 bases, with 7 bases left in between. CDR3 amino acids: CAISDRGNYGYTF. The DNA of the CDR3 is TGTGCCATCAGTGATCGGGGAAACTATGGCTACACCTTC.

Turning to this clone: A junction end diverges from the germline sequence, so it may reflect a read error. In DNA form, the CDR3 reads TGTGCCAGCAGCTTAGCCCAGGACTTC. It yields the protein CASSLAQDF. The chain carries TRBV7-9 and TRBJ2-4; D remains unclear. The CDR3 is 9 amino acids. Germline lookup yields CDR1 SEHNR and CDR2 FQNEAQ (reference sequence).

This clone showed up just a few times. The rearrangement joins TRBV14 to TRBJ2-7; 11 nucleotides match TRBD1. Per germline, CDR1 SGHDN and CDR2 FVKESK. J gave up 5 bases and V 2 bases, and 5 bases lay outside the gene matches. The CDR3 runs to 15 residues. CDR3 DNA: TGTGCCAGCAGCCAACTGGACAGGGGGCCCCACGAGCAGTACTTC. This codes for CASSQLDRGPHEQYF. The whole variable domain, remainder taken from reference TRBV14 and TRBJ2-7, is EAGVTQFPSHSVIEKGQTVTLRCDPISGHDNLYWYRRVMGKEIKFLLHFVKESKQDESGMPNNRFLAERTGGTYSTLKVQPAELEDSGVYFCASSQLDRGPHEQYFGPGTRLTVT.

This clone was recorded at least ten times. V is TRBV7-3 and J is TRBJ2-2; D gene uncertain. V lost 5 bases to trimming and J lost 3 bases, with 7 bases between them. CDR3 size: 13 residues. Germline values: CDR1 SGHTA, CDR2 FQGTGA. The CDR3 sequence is CASSPQDTGELFF. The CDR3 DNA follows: TGTGCCAGCAGCCCCCAGGACACCGGGGAGCTGTTTTTT.

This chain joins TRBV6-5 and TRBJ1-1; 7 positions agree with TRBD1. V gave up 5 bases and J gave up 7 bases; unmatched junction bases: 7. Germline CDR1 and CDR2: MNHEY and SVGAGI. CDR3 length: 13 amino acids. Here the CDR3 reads CASSLPRTGEAFF. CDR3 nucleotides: TGTGCCAGCAGTCTCCCTCGGACAGGTGAAGCTTTCTTT.

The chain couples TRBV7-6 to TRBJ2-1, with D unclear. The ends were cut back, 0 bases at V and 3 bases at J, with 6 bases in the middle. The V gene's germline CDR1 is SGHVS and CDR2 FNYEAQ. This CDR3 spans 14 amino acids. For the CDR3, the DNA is TGTGCCAGCAGCTTAGCAGCAAGCTACAATGAGCAGTTCTTC. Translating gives CASSLAASYNEQFF. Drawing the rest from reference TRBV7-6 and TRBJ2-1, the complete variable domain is GAGVSQSPRYKVTKRGQDVALRCDPISGHVSLYWYRQALGQGPEFLTYFNYEAQQDKSGLPNDRFSAERPEGSISTLTIQRTEQRDSAMYRCASSLAASYNEQFFGPGTRLTVL.

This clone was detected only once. The CDR3 sequence is CATSSNQDYNEQFF. CDR3 sequence (DNA): TGTGCCACCAGTTCCAACCAGGATTACAATGAGCAGTTCTTC. This chain links TRBV24-1 with TRBJ2-1, with D unresolved. Trimming left V 6 bases short and J 4 bases short, with 12 bases between. CDR1 is KGHDR and CDR2 is SFDVKD in the germline V gene. The CDR3 is 14 residues long.

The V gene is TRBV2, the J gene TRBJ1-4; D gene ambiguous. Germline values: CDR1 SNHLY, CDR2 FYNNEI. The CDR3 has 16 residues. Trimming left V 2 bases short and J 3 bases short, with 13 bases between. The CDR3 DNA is TGTGCCAGCAGTGAACTTCTTACGGCGGCTAATGAAAAACTGTTTTTT. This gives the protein CASSELLTAANEKLFF. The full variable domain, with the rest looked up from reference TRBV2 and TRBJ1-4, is EPEVTQTPSHQVTQMGQEVILRCVPISNHLYFYWYRQILGQKVEFLVSFYNNEISEKSEIFDDQFSVERPDGSNFTLKIRSTKLEDSAMYFCASSELLTAANEKLFFGSGTQLSVL.

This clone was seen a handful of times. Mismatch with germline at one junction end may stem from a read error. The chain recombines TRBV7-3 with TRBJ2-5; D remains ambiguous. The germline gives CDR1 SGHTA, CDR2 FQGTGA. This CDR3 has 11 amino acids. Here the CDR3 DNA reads TGTGCCAGCAACTTACTTGAGACCCAGTACTTC. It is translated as CASNLLETQYF.

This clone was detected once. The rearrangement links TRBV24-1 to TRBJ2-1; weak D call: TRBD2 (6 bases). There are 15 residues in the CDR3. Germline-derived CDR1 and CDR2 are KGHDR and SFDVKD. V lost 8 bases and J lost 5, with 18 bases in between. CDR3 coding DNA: TGTGCCACCATGGAGGGGACGCGATTCCACAATGAGCAGTTCTTC. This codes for CATMEGTRFHNEQFF.

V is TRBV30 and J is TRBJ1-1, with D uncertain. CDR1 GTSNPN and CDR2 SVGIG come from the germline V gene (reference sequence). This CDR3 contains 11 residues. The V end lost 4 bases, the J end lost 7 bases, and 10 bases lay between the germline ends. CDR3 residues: CAWTPGHEAFF. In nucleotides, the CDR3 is TGTGCCTGGACGCCAGGCCATGAAGCTTTCTTT.

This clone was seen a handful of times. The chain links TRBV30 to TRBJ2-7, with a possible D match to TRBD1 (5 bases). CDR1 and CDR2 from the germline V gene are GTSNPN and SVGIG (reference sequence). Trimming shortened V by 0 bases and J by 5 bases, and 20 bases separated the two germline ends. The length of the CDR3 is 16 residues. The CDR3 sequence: CAWSVSAGRELNEQYF. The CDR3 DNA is TGTGCCTGGAGTGTAAGTGCAGGGCGAGAGTTAAACGAGCAGTACTTC.